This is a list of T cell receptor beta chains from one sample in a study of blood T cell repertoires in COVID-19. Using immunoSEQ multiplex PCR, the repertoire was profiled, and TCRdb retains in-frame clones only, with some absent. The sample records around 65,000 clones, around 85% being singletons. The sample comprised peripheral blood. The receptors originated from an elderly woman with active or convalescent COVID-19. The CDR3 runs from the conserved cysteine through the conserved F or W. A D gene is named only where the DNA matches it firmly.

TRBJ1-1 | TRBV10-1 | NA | CASTPGGDAFF
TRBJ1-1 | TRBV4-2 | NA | CASSQGGGNTEAFF
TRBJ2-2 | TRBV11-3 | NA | CASSLASRVGGELFF
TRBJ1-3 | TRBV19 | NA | CASSSPRGPEYF
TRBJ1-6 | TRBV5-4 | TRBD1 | CASASMGAGGNSPLHF
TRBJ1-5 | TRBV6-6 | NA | CASSYEGEEPQHF
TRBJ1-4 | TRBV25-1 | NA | CASSEFQGTGEKLFF
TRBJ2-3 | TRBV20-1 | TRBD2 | CSASFGLAGGTDTQYF
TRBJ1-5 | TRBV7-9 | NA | CASSAQGSRDQPQHF
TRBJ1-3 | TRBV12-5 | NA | CASGMTGGNTIYF
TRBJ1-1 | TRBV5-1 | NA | CASSWNTGNTEAFF
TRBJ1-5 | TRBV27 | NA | CASSRARGGNQPQHF
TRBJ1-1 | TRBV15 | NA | CATSVDSYTEAFF
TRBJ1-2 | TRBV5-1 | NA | CASSLVAGAKEGGYTF
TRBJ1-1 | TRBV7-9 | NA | CASSLNEFTEAFF
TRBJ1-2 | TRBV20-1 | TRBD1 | CSASYGTGYGYTF
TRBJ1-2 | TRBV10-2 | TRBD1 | CASSVPGGVNGYTF
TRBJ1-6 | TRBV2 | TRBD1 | CASKGDRGDSPLHF
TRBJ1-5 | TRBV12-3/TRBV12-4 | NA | CASSLGQNQPQHF
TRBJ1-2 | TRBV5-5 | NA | CASSPAGNLNYGYTF
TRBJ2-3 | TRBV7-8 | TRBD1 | CASSLAGQGWADTQYF
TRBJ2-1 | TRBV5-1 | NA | CASSFATGSYNEQFF
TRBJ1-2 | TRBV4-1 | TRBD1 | CASSRAGTGGRYGYTF
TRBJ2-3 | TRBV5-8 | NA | CASSLGDIARNTQYF
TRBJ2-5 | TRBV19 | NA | CASSVDSSQETQYF
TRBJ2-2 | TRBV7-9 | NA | CASSSGQNTGELFF
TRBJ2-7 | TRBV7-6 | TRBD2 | CASSLVDSGGTEQYF
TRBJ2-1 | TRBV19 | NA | CASTSGYEQFF
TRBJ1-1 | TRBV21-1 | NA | CASSIGEGTEAFF
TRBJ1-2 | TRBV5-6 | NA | CASSLVDYSNYGYTF
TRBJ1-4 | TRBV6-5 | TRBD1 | CASSTGRTGAEKLFF
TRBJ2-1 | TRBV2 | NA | CASSYYNEQFF
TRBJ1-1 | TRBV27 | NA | CASSRLGARPNTEAFF
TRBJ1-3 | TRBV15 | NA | CATSPSPGFSGNTIYF
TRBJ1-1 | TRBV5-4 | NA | CASSLATGTEAFF
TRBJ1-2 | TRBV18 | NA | CASSPSGPNYGYTF
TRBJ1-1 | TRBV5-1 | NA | CASSSGIRSMNTEAFF
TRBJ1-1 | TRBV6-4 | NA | CASRGHRVARNTEAFF
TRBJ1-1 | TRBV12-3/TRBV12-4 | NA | CASSLTGSTEAFF
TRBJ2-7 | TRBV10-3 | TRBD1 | CAIRTGDRSYEQYF
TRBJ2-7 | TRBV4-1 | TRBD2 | CASSQDRVAGIPYEQYF
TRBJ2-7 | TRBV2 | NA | CASKPGSPYEQYF
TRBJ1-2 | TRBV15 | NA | CATSRQTGGYGYTF
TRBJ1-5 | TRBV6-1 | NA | CASSEVGGQQPQHF
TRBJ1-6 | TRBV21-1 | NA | CASSKAPTGSYNSPLHF
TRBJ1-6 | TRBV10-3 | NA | CAISGLGEKSPLHF
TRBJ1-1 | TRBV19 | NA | CASSIWGQGQNTEAFF
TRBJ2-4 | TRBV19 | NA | CASTQGDITKNIQYF
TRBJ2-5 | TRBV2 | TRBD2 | CARNGLAGQETQYF
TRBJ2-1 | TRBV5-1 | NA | CASSLAATRTSEQFF